Detailed here is one T cell receptor beta chain. Its antigen target is currently unknown. No base qualities exist here, and no much larger clone lies one base off it. As encoded in the germline V gene (reference sequence), CDR1 is PRHDT while CDR2 is FYEKMQ. The CDR3 starts with the cysteine, ends with the phenylalanine, and has 16 residues. Only CDR3 DNA is held: 48 bases, read in frame from base 1. V is pruned by 1 base and J by 1 base, leaving 3 bases of the junction without a gene match. Library prep was done by the immunoSEQ multiplex PCR assay. In the authors' own workflow: A statistical classification framework was developed to diagnose cytomegalovirus status using the catalog of TCR beta chain sequences. TCRdb provides this immuneACCESS table in a form limited to in-frame rearrangements. Some clones are lacking; in checked studies, under half of them reflect an unresolved V gene, and why the rest are absent is not known. The DNA was the basis for D and trimming; V, J and clone size are from that table. In all, the sample holds 150,000 to 200,000 clones, and around 92% of those were seen once. The ten largest make up approximately 10% of the sample.

Donors formed part of the validation cohort, which comprised about 130 subjects and was distinct from the first cohort of over 500 subjects. This sample is drawn from a study of cytomegalovirus exposure and HLA in healthy donors (dated by TCRdb to about 2017). Background for the entire study: According to a later analysis, the 120 or so validation repertoires were produced on the same platform as the 680 or so repertoires of the first cohort. Along with the roughly 670-subject first cohort, a separate validation cohort of some 130 different subjects was used. The study aimed to test whether signatures of past pathogen exposure could be identified by cataloging public T cell receptors. The study combined high-throughput TCR immunosequencing, statistical association of individual TCRs with disease status, and machine learning to predict cytomegalovirus infection status.

Findings and caveats that apply to the study as a whole: The study gave a list of over 150 TCR beta chains associated with cytomegalovirus. A few of the identified cytomegalovirus-associated TCR beta chains were confirmed in vitro to be specific for cytomegalovirus antigens. A later analysis found that TCRs clustered in the first cohort also tended to co-occur in the 100 to 150 validation repertoires, with more than 90% of cluster scores above 0. The authors suggested that the approach could potentially be extended to other disease states and immunological phenotypes. A later analysis had no HLA typing for the validation cohort, so co-occurrence there was scored across all 130 or so repertoires. The classifier was reported to diagnose cytomegalovirus status with high specificity and sensitivity in both the original cohort and the validation cohort. Across donors, most TCR sequences were observed very rarely, whereas some public TCRs were present in many individuals.

The receptor chain draws on TRBV13 and TRBJ2-7; 11 bases in the middle match TRBD1. Input material: PBMCs. The sequence came from a woman younger than 30 in good health and CMV-seropositive. At the DNA level, the sequence is TGTGCCAGCAGCTTAGTGGGGGACAGGGGGTCCTACGAGCAGTACTTC. It encodes CASSLVGDRGSYEQYF.